These 8 T cell receptor beta chains came from one sample sequenced in a study of T cell changes during pregnancy in multiple sclerosis. Only in-frame clones appear in the TCRdb table, and some are missing; sequencing was by immunoSEQ multiplex PCR. Of about 73,000 clones listed, approximately 92% were seen once; the top ten hold less than 3.5%. The sample here was peripheral blood, taken in the third trimester of pregnancy. Receptor source: a female donor in good health, enrolled as a control in a pregnancy study.

The rearrangement uses TRBV5-6 and TRBJ1-1, with 12 bases aligning to TRBD1. This CDR3 comprises 17 residues. The germline CDR1 and CDR2 sequences are SGHDT and YYEEEE. With V trimmed by 6 bases and J by 1 base, 10 bases remained unmatched. The CDR3 DNA reads as TGTGCCAGCAACCTCGCGGGACAGGGGGCATCGAACACTGAAGCTTTCTTT. Translating gives CASNLAGQGASNTEAFF.

This clone was found once. This chain joins TRBV29-1 and TRBJ2-3; D unclear. Germline-derived CDR1 and CDR2 are SQVTM and ANQGSEA. The V gene lost 3 bases and the J gene lost 3 bases, with 10 bases spanning the gap. This CDR3 spans 13 amino acids. The CDR3 loop reads CSVDTGVTDTQYF. CDR3 DNA sequence: TGCAGCGTTGATACCGGAGTTACAGATACGCAGTATTTT.

The gene calls are TRBV19 and TRBJ1-5; 7 bases align to TRBD1. The CDR3 has 15 amino acids. Germline trimming cut 0 bases from V and 5 bases from J; bases unmatched to any gene: 4. Germline V gene lookup returns CDR1 LNHDA and CDR2 SQIVND (reference sequence). The CDR3 coding sequence is TGTGCCAGTAGTATAGATAACAGGGGAGATCAGCCCCAGCATTTT. Its translation is CASSIDNRGDQPQHF.

The genes are TRBV5-8 and TRBJ2-3, with 13 bases that match TRBD2. The germline V gene has CDR1 SGHTS and CDR2 YDEGEE. V lost 4 bases and J lost 1; bases outside the gene matches: 6. This CDR3 region has 17 residues. The DNA of the CDR3 is TGTGCCAGCAGCCCCGGGACTAGCGGGACCGGCACAGATACGCAGTATTTT. Its translation is CASSPGTSGTGTDTQYF.

The chain recombines TRBV7-2 with TRBJ2-3, with D possibly being TRBD1 (5 bases). Germline V gene lookup returns CDR1 SGHTA and CDR2 FQGNSA. The CDR3 has 18 amino acids. Deletions cut 5 bases from V and 0 bases from J, with 21 bases between. CDR3 sequence (DNA): TGTGCCAGCAGCCCGCAAAGCCCAGGGCCCCTAAGCACAGATACGCAGTATTTT. It is translated as CASSPQSPGPLSTDTQYF.

V is TRBV18 and J is TRBJ2-7; D is possibly TRBD1 (6 bases). Germline V gene data show CDR1 as KGHSH and CDR2 as LQKENI. The germline V and J ends were trimmed by 6 bases and 6 bases, with 12 bases remaining between them. This CDR3 region has 12 residues. The CDR3 here is CASSTGQGEQYF. In DNA, the CDR3 is TGTGCCAGCTCGACGGGACAAGGCGAGCAGTACTTC. Supplemented by reference TRBV18 and TRBJ2-7, the full variable domain reads NAGVMQNPRHLVRRRGQEARLRCSPMKGHSHVYWYRQLPEEGLKFMVYLQKENIIDESGMPKERFSAEFPKEGPSILRIQQVVRGDSAAYFCASSTGQGEQYFGPGTRLTVT.

This chain joins TRBV6-4 and TRBJ2-3; D unclear. Germline CDR1 reads MRHNA; CDR2 reads SNTAGT. The V gene lost 0 bases and the J gene lost 1 base, with 11 bases spanning the gap. The CDR3 totals 16 residues. The CDR3 protein is CASSDSAFAGTDTQYF. Written as DNA, the CDR3 is TGTGCCAGCAGTGACTCGGCTTTCGCGGGCACAGATACGCAGTATTTT.

This rearrangement joins TRBV11-2 to TRBJ2-1, with a tentative D call TRBD2 (6 bases). The V gene's germline CDR1 is SGHAT and CDR2 FQNNGV. This CDR3 contains 13 residues. Trimming removed 5 bases from V and 5 bases from J, with 10 bases in between. This CDR3 is CASSPGLDNEQFF. The CDR3 DNA is TGTGCCAGCAGCCCGGGACTCGACAATGAGCAGTTCTTC.